The clone carrying this TCR beta chain occurred a few times. The germline gene is not matched at one end of the junction; a read error may be the cause. Per the germline V gene, CDR1 is SGHDT and CDR2 is YYEEEE. CDR3 length: 13 residues. This table comes from immunoSEQ multiplex PCR, and its TCRdb copy is limited to in-frame clones, with some not included. The sample carries over 200,000 clones, roughly 85% recorded once. The data originate from a study of blood T cell repertoires in COVID-19. Sequencing used peripheral blood. This receptor was taken from a man younger than 40 who had recovered from COVID-19. V gene TRBV5-6 combines with J gene TRBJ1-1; 8 bases match TRBD1. The CDR3 DNA is TGTGCCAGCAGCAAGGGTCCAGGGCAGGGGGCTCGTTTT. Its translation is CASSKGPGQGARF.